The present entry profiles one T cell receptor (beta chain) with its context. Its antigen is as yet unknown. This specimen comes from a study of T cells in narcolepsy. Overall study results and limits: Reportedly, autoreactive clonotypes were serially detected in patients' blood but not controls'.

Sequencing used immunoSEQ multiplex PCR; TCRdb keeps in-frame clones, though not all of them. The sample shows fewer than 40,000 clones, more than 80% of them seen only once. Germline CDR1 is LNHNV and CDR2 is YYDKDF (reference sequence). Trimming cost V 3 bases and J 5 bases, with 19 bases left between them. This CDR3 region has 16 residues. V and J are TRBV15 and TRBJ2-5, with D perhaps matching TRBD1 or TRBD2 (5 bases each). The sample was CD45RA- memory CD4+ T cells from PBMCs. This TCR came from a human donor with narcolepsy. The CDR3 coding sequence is TGTGCCACCAGCAGCGGGGCTGGTCGCGATCTTGAGACCCAGTACTTC. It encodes CATSSGAGRDLETQYF.